This T cell receptor (beta chain) originates from a study of T-cell memory formation after mild COVID-19. About the research overall: TCR clusters mostly belonged to single donors.

CDR3 size: 15 residues. The V end was cut by 3 bases, the J end by 5 bases, with 11 bases between. Looked up from germline, CDR1 is SGHVS and CDR2 is FQNEAQ. TCRdb re-called the 5' RACE reads through MiXCR, storing one row per CDR3 protein. This repertoire shows under 450,000 distinct CDR3 sequences, 20% found once; its top ten account for under 25%. The TCR originated in a man aged 18 to 30 who had mild COVID-19 (a few samples of this study predate the infection). Cell type and time point are not known. The V gene is TRBV7-8, the J gene TRBJ1-6; no reliable D call. Sequencing input: PBMCs or a T cell subset sorted from them (not recorded which). The CDR3 coding sequence is TGTGCCAGCAGCTTTAGCAGCTATCATAATTCACCCCTCCACTTT. This codes for CASSFSSYHNSPLHF.